This T cell receptor (beta chain) was identified during a study of response to subunit inactivated influenza vaccine. Per germline, CDR1 MNHNS and CDR2 SASEGT. V was pared by 4 bases and J by 4 bases, with 13 bases between. There are 14 residues in the CDR3. MiXCR, run by TCRdb on the RT-PCR reads, gives a single entry per CDR3 protein. The sample records about 540,000 distinct CDR3 sequences, around a quarter being singletons. These same data were also listed under a study on T cells expressing NK-cell markers. That work states: The authors generated TCR beta cDNA through 5'RACE template switching with UMIs. For several experiments, T cell sorting was restricted to the alpha-beta TCR population by means of an anti-gamma-delta TCR antibody. In several donors, these clonotypes also led the CD3+CD56-NKG2C+ fraction. HCMV specificity of the expanded NKG2C+ T cell clones was not established.

This sequence joins TRBV6-1 and TRBJ1-1; possibly TRBD1 for D (5 bases). This TCR derives from a man aged 50 to 60 who received an inactivated influenza vaccine. This specimen was CD4+ T cells sorted from PBMCs, taken 12 days after vaccination. In nucleotides, the CDR3 is TGTGCCAGCAGTGGGGGGTCGTCGGGCACTGAAGCTTTCTTT. Translating gives CASSGGSSGTEAFF.